A single sample is the source of the 13 T cell receptor beta chains below, sequenced in a study of Graves' ophthalmopathy and Graves' hyperthyroidism. CDR3 regions of TCR beta were amplified from RNA transcripts. RT-PCR was first run with HTBI primers, then multiplex PCR in a second round. One entry per CDR3 protein, called by TCRdb with MiXCR from the multiplex PCR reads. The sample has hundreds of thousands of distinct CDR3 sequences, 13% to 15% seen once. The sequencing sample was made of blood. The receptors come from a woman younger than 45 with Graves' ophthalmopathy.

This clonotype showed up many times. This chain uses TRBV27 with TRBJ1-6; D possibly corresponds to TRBD1 (6 bases). The CDR3 is made up of 14 amino acids. CDR1 is MNHEY and CDR2 is SMNVEV in the germline V gene (reference sequence). Trimming cost V 3 bases and J 9 bases, with 12 bases left between them. The CDR3 here is CASSFAGVSSPLHF. CDR3 bases: TGTGCCAGCAGTTTCGCAGGGGTGAGTTCACCCCTCCACTTT.

The chain is built from TRBV3-1 and TRBJ1-5; a possible D gene is TRBD1 (6 bases). Trimming stripped 4 bases from V and 7 bases from J, with 14 bases between. The germline V gene has CDR1 LGHDT and CDR2 YNNKEL (reference sequence). The length of the CDR3 is 14 residues. CDR3: CASSRSGADQPQHF. The CDR3 DNA reads as TGTGCCAGCAGCCGGTCAGGGGCTGACCAGCCCCAGCATTTT. Variable domain in full (rest from reference TRBV3-1 and TRBJ1-5): DTAVSQTPKYLVTQMGNDKSIKCEQNLGHDTMYWYKQDSKKFLKIMFSYNNKELIINETVPNRFSPKSPDKAHLNLHINSLELGDSAVYFCASSRSGADQPQHFGDGTRLSIL.

At least ten counts were recorded for this clonotype. The chain carries TRBV7-2 and TRBJ1-5, with D unresolved. Germline V gene sequence: CDR1 SGHTA, CDR2 FQGNSA. The CDR3 spans 15 residues. Trimming took off 4 bases at V and 1 base at J, with 11 bases between the two ends. The CDR3 protein is CASSSLPGSNQPQHF. As DNA, the CDR3 is TGTGCCAGCAGCTCCCTGCCGGGCAGCAATCAGCCCCAGCATTTT. The entire variable domain, with the rest obtained from reference TRBV7-2 and TRBJ1-5, is as follows: GAGVSQSPSNKVTEKGKDVELRCDPISGHTALYWYRQSLGQGLEFLIYFQGNSAPDKSGLPSDRFSAERTGGSVSTLTIQRTQQEDSAVYLCASSSLPGSNQPQHFGDGTRLSIL.

A remark on this clonotype: One end of the junction is discordant with germline, which a read error may explain. J is TRBJ1-1 and V is TRBV11-2; D remains unclear. The CDR3 is made up of 14 amino acids. Germline V CDR1 and CDR2: SGHAT, FQNNGV. For the CDR3, the DNA is TGTGCCAGCAGCCCCCGTCCGGGGAACACTGAAGCTTCCTTT. It specifies CASSPRPGNTEASF.

In this sample, this clonotype turned up many times. The DNA of the CDR3 is TGTGCCAGCAGCTCCCCGCCCCCTGGAGGATCAGACGAGCAGTACTTC. Its protein product is CASSSPPPGGSDEQYF. This sequence joins TRBV11-2 and TRBJ2-7; D is perhaps TRBD2 (5 bases). The V gene lost 4 bases and the J gene lost 5 bases, with 21 bases spanning the gap. CDR3 size: 16 residues. Per germline, CDR1 SGHAT and CDR2 FQNNGV.

The CDR3 here is CASSGLAGDWSTGELFF. DNA of the CDR3: TGTGCCAGTTCGGGACTAGCGGGGGATTGGAGCACCGGGGAGCTGTTTTTT. The chain joins TRBV19 to TRBJ2-2; TRBD2 matches at 14 bases. Trimming removed 8 bases from V and 4 bases from J; junction bases left unmatched: 9. This CDR3 spans 17 amino acids. Germline loops: CDR1 LNHDA, CDR2 SQIVND (reference sequence).

The sample holds a few counts of this clonotype. The rearrangement joins TRBV4-1 to TRBJ2-5; maybe TRBD2 (5 bases). The germline V and J ends were trimmed by 4 bases and 4 bases, with 10 bases remaining between them. Germline CDR1 and CDR2: MGHRA and YSYEKL. This CDR3 region has 13 residues. The CDR3 here is CASSRAATETQYF. The CDR3 coding sequence is TGCGCCAGCAGCCGAGCGGCTACAGAGACCCAGTACTTC.

Details on this clonotype: A read error may explain this, as a much larger clone is one base away. The chain employs TRBV4-1 and TRBJ1-2; perhaps TRBD1 as D (5 bases). Per the germline V gene, CDR1 is MGHRA and CDR2 is YSYEKL. The CDR3 covers 16 residues. V lost 3 bases to trimming and J lost 0 bases, with 14 bases between them. This CDR3 reads CASSHRGGDSNYGYTF. CDR3 DNA: TGCGCCAGCAGCCACCGCGGGGGGGATTCTAACTATGGCTACACCTTC.

In its sample, this clonotype was seen many times. CDR3 coding DNA: TGTGCCACCAGCAGAGGCGAGCGGAGCGAGCGGGGGCAAGAGACCCAGTACTTC. Translating gives CATSRGERSERGQETQYF. J is TRBJ2-5 and V is TRBV15, with 8 bases that match TRBD2. The germline CDR1 and CDR2 sequences are LNHNV and YYDKDF (reference sequence). The CDR3 is 18 amino acids. After removal of 1 base from V and 2 bases from J, the junction contained 12 bases not matched to a gene. Together with reference TRBV15 and TRBJ2-5, the CDR3 gives the full variable domain: DAMVIQNPRYQVTQFGKPVTLSCSQTLNHNVMYWYQQKSSQAPKLLFHYYDKDFNNEADTPDNFQSRRPNTSFCFLDIRSPGLGDTAMYLCATSRGERSERGQETQYFGPGTRLLVL.

This clonotype occurred many times. The V and J genes are TRBV12-3 or TRBV12-4 and TRBJ2-2, with D tentatively TRBD2 (7 bases). Trimming took 9 bases from V and 4 from J, leaving 15 bases between them. This CDR3 has 14 amino acids. The CDR3 sequence is CASLERGGTGELFF. The CDR3 DNA sequence: TGTGCCAGTTTAGAAAGGGGGGGCACCGGGGAGCTGTTTTTT.

At least ten counts were recorded for this clonotype. The chain recombines TRBV12-3 or TRBV12-4 with TRBJ1-1, with a possible D match to TRBD1 (6 bases). Deletions cut 7 bases from V and 4 bases from J, with 13 bases between. The CDR3 loop spans 13 amino acids. CDR3 residues: CASTRTGSTEAFF. The DNA of the CDR3 is TGTGCCAGCACTCGCACAGGGAGCACTGAAGCTTTCTTT.

This clonotype occurred many times. The chain uses TRBV29-1 and TRBJ2-7, with 8 bases that match TRBD2. The J segment lost 4 bases and the V segment lost 2 bases, leaving 4 bases of the junction unmatched. The CDR3 spans 13 residues. The germline V gene has CDR1 SQVTM and CDR2 ANQGSEA. This chain's CDR3 is CSVEPAGAYEQYF. As DNA, the CDR3 is TGCAGCGTTGAACCAGCGGGAGCGTACGAGCAGTACTTC.

The chain carries TRBV4-1 and TRBJ1-2; possibly TRBD1 for D (5 bases). The CDR3 contains 14 residues. The ends were cut back, 1 base at V and 7 bases at J, with 13 bases in the middle. Germline assignment: CDR1 MGHRA and CDR2 YSYEKL. The CDR3, as DNA: TGCGCCAGCAGCCAAGTAGGGACCCGCCTTGGCTACACCTTC. This codes for CASSQVGTRLGYTF.